The sample holds many counts of the clone carrying this T cell receptor (beta chain). The antigen remains unidentified. This sample stems from a study of T-cell reconstitution after alpha-beta-depleted transplantation in children. Regarding the study as a whole: Recipient T cells and thymic progenitors that survived were the source of the high TCRbeta diversity seen at day 60 in some patients. Several hundred rapidly expanded clones from non-depleted graft cells reportedly supplied alpha-beta T cells about two months post-transplant.

V lost 6 bases and J lost 2; bases outside the gene matches: 12. The CDR3 has 16 residues. CDR1 and CDR2 from the germline V gene are SGHDT and YYEEEE. Unique molecular identifiers were used to barcode this TCRbeta library. TCRdb reprocessed the PCR reads via MiXCR and lists one record per CDR3 protein. In the table there are around 240,000 distinct CDR3 sequences, roughly 7.7% of which are singletons. The sequenced sample was PBMCs, mostly from graft donor cells, obtained 180 days after TCRalphabeta/CD19-depleted stem cell transplant. This receptor was identified in a male patient younger than 18 who had a stem cell transplant for acute lymphoblastic leukemia, so the T cells may come from the graft donor. The chain joins TRBV5-6 to TRBJ2-3, with 7 bases identical to TRBD2. The CDR3 region is CASIDFPTSPTDTQYF. The CDR3 region has the DNA TGTGCCAGCATCGATTTCCCGACTAGCCCCACAGATACGCAGTATTTT.